This T cell receptor (beta chain) stems from a study of shared clonotypes between healthy human individuals. Background on the study: Donors, aged 18 to 49, were two women and three men.

Findings of the study overall: Owing to a small donor count, the genetic and exposure-history diversity represented was limited.

V lost 0 bases and J 0 bases, leaving 11 bases between the germline ends. The CDR3 is 16 residues long. The germline V gene encodes CDR1 SGHRS and CDR2 YFSETQ. Every contributor of samples was a Caucasian grown-up residing in Nashville, Tennessee. Data came from immunoSEQ multiplex PCR; TCRdb stores just in-frame clones and leaves some out. The table shows fewer than 1.8 million clones, with approximately 98.5% occurring only once. With respect to this clone: What it binds is unknown.

This chain connects TRBV5-1 to TRBJ2-3; D ambiguous. The source is a man aged 25-45 years in good health. The sequenced sample consisted of naive CD4+ T cells sorted from blood. Subset described: CD45RA+ positively selected. The CDR3 sequence is CASSLESPHSTDTQYF. The CDR3 DNA reads as TGCGCCAGCAGCTTGGAGTCGCCCCACAGCACAGATACGCAGTATTTT.